A few counts support the clone carrying this T cell receptor beta chain. All gene names here are mouse names. The CDR3 end falls 4 residues outside the read, so it is completed with the germline J gene. Germline values: CDR1 NSQYPW, CDR2 LRSPGD (reference sequence). The CDR3 has 15 residues. Extracted RNA was reverse transcribed, and the resulting cDNA served as sequencing template. Method: immunoSEQ multiplex PCR; TCRdb's copy keeps in-frame clones and lacks some. There are 270,000 or so clones in the sample, none observed a single time. This record belongs to a study of CD8+ T cells in alopecia areata. Cutaneous lymph node cells were pooled, and they were sorted using CD4, CD8alpha, NKG2D, NKG2ACE and other markers.

The material sequenced was CD4+ T cells sorted from a lymph node. This rearrangement joins TRBV1 to TRBJ1-2, with TRBD1 identical over 7 bases. This TCR came from a C3H/HeJ mouse with alopecia areata. The MHC haplotype of the strain is H2-k. The chain's CDR3 is CTCSADLTGVSDYTF. CDR3 bases read: TGCACCTGCAGTGCAGATCTCACAGGGGTTTCC.